This entry is about one T cell receptor beta chain. Its antigen is not known. Time point meaning: patch test 1, 2 weeks after DPC sensitization. Treatment reported: therapeutic diphenylcyclopropenone sensitization with weekly scalp DPC. Phlebotomy was performed prior to application of every patch test. Original processing methods: Samples contained a median of 95,638 TCRs, with a range of 23,224 to 690,600. TCRdb re-analysed the RACE reads in MiXCR, keeping a single row per CDR3 protein. The V and J calls, along with clone size, are taken from TCRdb and not from the paper's own processing. The data contain 65,000 to 85,000 distinct CDR3 sequences, 10% of them seen just once; the ten biggest clones take up about 1.4%. This CDR3 spans 16 amino acids. Germline trimming cut 2 bases from V and 4 bases from J; bases unmatched to any gene: 8. The germline V gene encodes CDR1 KGHSH and CDR2 LQKENI. The data are from a study of human T cells and chemical hapten exposure.

Whole-study findings and limits: Sensitizing with DPC caused no change in TCRs above 1 in 1000 frequency.

V usage is TRBV18 and J usage is TRBJ1-5; 7 bases match TRBD1. This TCR was sampled from a woman between 50 and 59 years old with alopecia areata. Some clones in this sample may be carry-over from other donors' samples. Specimen: whole blood, collected in connection with sensitization to the hapten diphenylcyclopropenone (DPC). In DNA, the CDR3 is TGTGCCAGCTCACCAAAGCCCCCAGGGGGGAATCAGCCCCAGCATTTT. Amino acid sequence: CASSPKPPGGNQPQHF.